Only one count was recorded for the clone carrying this T cell receptor (beta chain). PCR involved 60 Vbeta and 13 Jbeta primers. Only in-frame clones appear in the TCRdb table, and some are missing; sequencing was by immunoSEQ multiplex PCR. The sample consists of some 120,000 clones, roughly four fifths of them appearing once. Per germline, CDR1 SGHTA and CDR2 FQGNSA. V was shortened by 7 bases and J by 1 base, with 19 bases between the two germline ends. The length of the CDR3 is 17 residues. This sample was taken from a study of cytomegalovirus exposure and HLA in healthy donors. This TCR was recovered from a male donor in good health and CMV-seropositive. Sequencing was done on a sample of PBMCs. The chain recombines TRBV7-2 with TRBJ2-2; unclear D gene. The CDR3: CASTGPVGGVNTGELFF. The CDR3 nucleotides read TGTGCCAGCACCGGCCCGGTCGGCGGAGTGAACACCGGGGAGCTGTTTTTT.